What follows are 15 T cell receptor beta chains derived from one specimen sequenced in a study of Ad26.COV2.S vaccination and SARS-CoV-2 variants. The sample's treatment: around 19 received Ad26.COV2.S at low or high dose, single or two shots; a few received placebo; per-sample allocation not given. Day 63 following the first vaccine or placebo injection was when the samples were taken. TCRdb's copy holds only in-frame clones and misses some; the assay was immunoSEQ multiplex PCR. The table lists about 480,000 clones, roughly nine tenths of them singletons. Sequenced here: peripheral blood, sampled in a trial of Ad26.COV2.S vaccine versus placebo. The receptors come from a person between 18 and 60 years old who received the Ad26.COV2.S COVID-19 vaccine or a placebo.

The chain employs TRBV5-1 and TRBJ1-2; possibly TRBD1 for D (5 bases). The CDR3 consists of 15 residues. The ends were cut back, 4 bases at V and 4 bases at J, with 17 bases in the middle. Germline CDR1 is SGHRS and CDR2 is YFSETQ. CDR3 residues: CASSLSGAGGYGYTF. CDR3 sequence (DNA): TGCGCCAGCAGCCTCTCCGGGGCCGGGGGCTATGGCTACACCTTC.

The chain carries TRBV3-1 (or the pseudogene TRBV3-2) and TRBJ2-1, with TRBD1 matching 10 bases. The junction had 7 bases not matched to a gene; V was cut back by 4 bases and J by 4 bases. Germline CDR1 LGHDT, CDR2 YNNKEL (reference sequence). This CDR3 has 16 amino acids. In DNA form, the CDR3 reads TGTGCCAGCAGCCCAGCAAGGACAGGGGGTTACAATGAGCAGTTCTTC. It yields the protein CASSPARTGGYNEQFF.

This clone has a handful of counts. The chain combines TRBV7-2 with TRBJ2-7, with TRBD2 matching over 7 bases. With V trimmed by 3 bases and J by 6 bases, 8 bases remained unmatched. The CDR3 covers 14 residues. Germline CDR1 SGHTA, CDR2 FQGNSA. CDR3 amino acids: CASSFSGGRGEQYF. The DNA of the CDR3 is TGTGCCAGCAGCTTTTCCGGGGGGAGGGGCGAGCAGTACTTC.

This chain links TRBV19 with TRBJ2-5; unclear D gene. This CDR3 is 14 amino acids long. CDR1 is LNHDA and CDR2 is SQIVND in the germline V gene (reference sequence). The V and J ends lost 3 bases and 1 base respectively, with 9 bases between them. The CDR3, as DNA: TGTGCCAGTAGTATTAAGAGGTTCCAAGAGACCCAGTACTTC. Amino acid sequence: CASSIKRFQETQYF.

The chain couples TRBV10-3 to TRBJ1-5; 9 nucleotides line up with TRBD1. Germline assignment: CDR1 ENHRY and CDR2 SYGVKD. CDR3 length: 16 amino acids. V shed 3 bases, J shed 4 bases, and the junction held 7 bases outside the gene matches. The CDR3 sequence is CAISEPGGTGNQPQHF. The CDR3 coding sequence is TGTGCCATCAGTGAACCCGGGGGGACAGGGAATCAGCCCCAGCATTTT.

This chain's CDR3 is CASRLSGPTNTIYF. The CDR3 DNA reads TGTGCCAGCAGATTGTCGGGGCCTACAAACACCATATATTTT. The chain uses TRBV25-1 and TRBJ1-3; a possible D gene is TRBD1 (5 bases). This CDR3 region has 14 residues. V lost 6 bases and J 6 bases, leaving 15 bases between the germline ends. Germline loops: CDR1 MGHDK, CDR2 SYGVNS.

The V call is TRBV21-1, the J call TRBJ2-4; TRBD2 is taken as the D call from the table, unchecked against the DNA. TRBV21-1 is recorded as a pseudogene. CDR3 length: 21 amino acids. The CDR3 DNA reads as TGTGCCAGCAGCAAAGCGCTGGGGAAGCGGGCTGCCCTGGGAGCCAAAAACATTCAGTACTTC. Amino acids: CASSKALGKRAALGAKNIQYF.

About this clone: This specimen includes other DNA sequences encoding the same CDR3. CDR3: CASSQGPEAFF. The DNA for the CDR3 is TGTGCCAGCAGCCAAGGGCCTGAAGCTTTCTTT. The rearrangement joins TRBV3-1 (or the pseudogene TRBV3-2) to TRBJ1-1; D is ambiguous. The length of the CDR3 is 11 residues. The germline gives CDR1 LGHDT, CDR2 YNNKEL (reference sequence). Trimming removed 1 base at V and 6 bases at J, with 3 bases between.

This clone appeared a single time. The V and J genes are TRBV7-9 and TRBJ2-5; D might be TRBD1 or TRBD2, each matching 6 bases. Trimming cost V 1 base and J 5 bases, with 14 bases left between them. This CDR3 spans 15 amino acids. Per germline, CDR1 SEHNR and CDR2 FQNEAQ (reference sequence). Here the CDR3 DNA reads TGTGCCAGCAGCTTAGAGGACCGGGGGCTGGAGACCCAGTACTTC. Encoded protein: CASSLEDRGLETQYF.

The chain carries TRBV7-8 and TRBJ1-1, with D possibly matching TRBD1 (5 bases). V gave up 5 bases and J gave up 0 bases, with 10 bases separating them. The CDR3 runs to 14 residues. CDR1 SGHVS and CDR2 FQNEAQ come from the germline V gene. The CDR3 loop reads CASSREGLNTEAFF. For the CDR3, the DNA is TGTGCCAGCAGCCGAGAGGGGCTGAACACTGAAGCTTTCTTT. The whole variable domain, remainder taken from reference TRBV7-8 and TRBJ1-1, is GAGVSQSPRYKVAKRGQDVALRCDPISGHVSLFWYQQALGQGPEFLTYFQNEAQLDKSGLPSDRFFAERPEGSVSTLKIQRTQQEDSAVYLCASSREGLNTEAFFGQGTRLTVV.

This clone appeared a single time. The genes are TRBV7-2 and TRBJ2-7; 7 bases agree with TRBD2. The germline V gene encodes CDR1 SGHTA and CDR2 FQGNSA. This CDR3 spans 14 amino acids. Germline trimming cut 0 bases from V and 4 bases from J; bases unmatched to any gene: 3. CDR3 nucleotide sequence: TGTGCCAGCAGCTTAGCCCGGGGGGTTTACGAGCAGTACTTC. Protein sequence: CASSLARGVYEQYF.

V gene TRBV4-2 combines with J gene TRBJ1-4, with D hard to call. CDR1 is LGHNA, CDR2 YNFKEQ, per germline. V was cut by 2 bases and J by 1 base, with 11 bases left in between. The CDR3 spans 16 residues. This CDR3 is CASSQTSWRTNEKLFF. Here the CDR3 DNA reads TGTGCCAGCAGCCAAACCTCCTGGAGAACTAATGAAAAACTGTTTTTT.

The chain joins TRBV3-1 (or the pseudogene TRBV3-2) to TRBJ2-7; 7 bases are shared with TRBD1. Germline trimming cut 4 bases from V and 3 bases from J; bases unmatched to any gene: 6. The CDR3 runs to 14 residues. CDR1 is LGHDT and CDR2 is YNNKEL in the germline V gene (reference sequence). CDR3 sequence reads: CASSPRQGLYEQYF. The DNA of the CDR3 is TGTGCCAGCAGCCCCCGACAGGGCCTCTACGAGCAGTACTTC.

The gene calls are TRBV27 and TRBJ2-7; 8 positions agree with TRBD1. The V gene's germline CDR1 is MNHEY and CDR2 SMNVEV (reference sequence). The V and J ends lost 8 bases and 0 bases, in that order; junction bases with no gene match: 6. The CDR3 consists of 14 residues. The CDR3 DNA reads as TGTGCCAGCCGGGACAGGAGGACCTCCTACGAGCAGTACTTC. Translated: CASRDRRTSYEQYF.

As for this clone: One end of the junction does not line up with germline, which may come from a read error. The rearrangement links TRBV18 to TRBJ1-5, with D tentatively TRBD1 (5 bases). Looked up from germline, CDR1 is KGHSH and CDR2 is LQKENI. CDR3 length: 13 residues. The CDR3 DNA reads as TGTGCCAGCGCACCAGGGAGCAATCAGCCCCAGCATTTT. It specifies CASAPGSNQPQHF.